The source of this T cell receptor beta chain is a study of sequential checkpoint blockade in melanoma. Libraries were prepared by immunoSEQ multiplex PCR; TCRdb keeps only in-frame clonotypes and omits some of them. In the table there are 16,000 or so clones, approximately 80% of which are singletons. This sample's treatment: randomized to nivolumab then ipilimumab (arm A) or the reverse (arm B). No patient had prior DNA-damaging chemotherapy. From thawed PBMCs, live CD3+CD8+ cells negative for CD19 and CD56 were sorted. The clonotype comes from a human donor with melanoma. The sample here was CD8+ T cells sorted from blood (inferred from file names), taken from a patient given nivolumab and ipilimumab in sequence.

CDR3 nucleotides: TGTGCCAGCAGCTTAGGAGTTCGGGGGATCAATTCACCCCTCCACTTT. Its translation is CASSLGVRGINSPLHF. The J gene is TRBJ1-6, the V gene TRBV7-6; possibly TRBD1 for D (5 bases). The CDR3 extends over 16 amino acids. Germline V CDR1 and CDR2: SGHVS, FNYEAQ. V gave up 1 base and J gave up 7 bases, with 14 bases separating them.